This T cell receptor (beta chain) derives from a study of CD8+ T cells in alopecia areata. Study outcomes and limitations: Numerous clones, expanded in lesions, remained in scalp and blood during tofacitinib.

As to treatment: oral pan-JAK inhibitor, 5-10 mg twice daily. Per the germline V gene, CDR1 is MNHEY and CDR2 is SVGAGI. CDR3 length equals 15 residues. This clone has just a few counts. Its target is not known. Its ends do not fully match the called genes, so a read error is possible. It was cDNA, reverse transcribed from extracted RNA, that served as the sequencing template. TCRdb's table, derived via immunoSEQ multiplex PCR, lists solely in-frame clones and lacks some. The profile covers about 300,000 clones, with about 62% appearing a single time and more than 1.5% taken by the ten largest. This chain links TRBV6-5 with TRBJ2-7; 9 bases match TRBD1. The sequence came from a human donor with alopecia areata. The specimen comprised CD4+ T cells sorted from blood, sampled at week 24, from a patient treated with tofacitinib. This CDR3 is CASSSGTGPGRGQHF. The CDR3 nucleotides read TGTGCCAGCAGCTCCGGGACAGGGCCTGGTCGGGGGCAGCACTTC.